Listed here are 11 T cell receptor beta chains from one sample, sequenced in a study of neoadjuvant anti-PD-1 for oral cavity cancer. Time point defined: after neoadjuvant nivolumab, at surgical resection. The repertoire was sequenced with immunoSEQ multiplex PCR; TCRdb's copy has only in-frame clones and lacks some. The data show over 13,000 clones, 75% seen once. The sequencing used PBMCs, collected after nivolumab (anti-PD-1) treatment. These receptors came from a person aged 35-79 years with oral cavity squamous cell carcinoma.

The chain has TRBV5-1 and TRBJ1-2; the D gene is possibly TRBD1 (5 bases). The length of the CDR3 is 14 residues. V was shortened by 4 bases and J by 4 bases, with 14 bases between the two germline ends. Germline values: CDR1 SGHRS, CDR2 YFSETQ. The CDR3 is CASSPGGGAYGYTF. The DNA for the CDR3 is TGCGCCAGCAGCCCGGGAGGTGGGGCCTATGGCTACACCTTC.

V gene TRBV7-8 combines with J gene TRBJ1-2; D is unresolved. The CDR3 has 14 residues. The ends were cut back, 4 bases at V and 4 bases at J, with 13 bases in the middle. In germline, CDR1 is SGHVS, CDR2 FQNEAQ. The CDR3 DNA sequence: TGTGCCAGCAGCTATACCGGGGTCGGCTATGGCTACACCTTC. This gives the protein CASSYTGVGYGYTF.

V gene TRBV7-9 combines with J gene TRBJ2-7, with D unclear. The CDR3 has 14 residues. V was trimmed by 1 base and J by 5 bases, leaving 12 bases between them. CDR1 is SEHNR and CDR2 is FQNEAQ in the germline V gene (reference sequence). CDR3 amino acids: CASSLVRSINEQYF. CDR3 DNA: TGTGCCAGCAGCTTAGTGAGAAGTATAAACGAGCAGTACTTC.

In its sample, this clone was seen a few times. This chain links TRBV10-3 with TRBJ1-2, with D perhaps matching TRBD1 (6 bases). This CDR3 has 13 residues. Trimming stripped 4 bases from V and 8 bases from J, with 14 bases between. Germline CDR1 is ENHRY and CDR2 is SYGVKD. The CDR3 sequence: CAISGSEGEGYTF. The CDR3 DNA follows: TGTGCCATCAGTGGATCAGAGGGGGAGGGCTACACCTTC.

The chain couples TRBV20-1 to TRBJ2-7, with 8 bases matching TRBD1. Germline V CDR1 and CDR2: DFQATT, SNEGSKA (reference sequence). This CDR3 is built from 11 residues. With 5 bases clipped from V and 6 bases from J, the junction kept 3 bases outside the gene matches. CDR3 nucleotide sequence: TGCAGTGCTGGACAGGGTGGCGAGCAGTACTTC. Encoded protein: CSAGQGGEQYF.

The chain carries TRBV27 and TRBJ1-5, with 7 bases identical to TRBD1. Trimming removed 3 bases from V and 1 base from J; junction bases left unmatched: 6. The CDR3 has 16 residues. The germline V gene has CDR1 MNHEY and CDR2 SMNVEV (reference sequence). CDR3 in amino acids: CASSLAGGLSNQPQHF. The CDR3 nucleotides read TGTGCCAGCAGTTTGGCAGGGGGGTTGAGCAATCAGCCCCAGCATTTT.

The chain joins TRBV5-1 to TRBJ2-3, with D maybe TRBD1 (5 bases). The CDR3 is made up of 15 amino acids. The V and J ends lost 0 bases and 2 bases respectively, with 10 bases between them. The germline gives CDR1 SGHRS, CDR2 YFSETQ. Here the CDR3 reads CASSLGVRVTDTQYF. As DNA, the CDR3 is TGCGCCAGCAGCTTGGGGGTCAGGGTCACAGATACGCAGTATTTT. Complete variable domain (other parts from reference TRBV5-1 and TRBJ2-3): KAGVTQTPRYLIKTRGQQVTLSCSPISGHRSVSWYQQTPGQGLQFLFEYFSETQRNKGNFPGRFSGRQFSNSRSEMNVSTLELGDSALYLCASSLGVRVTDTQYFGPGTRLTVL.

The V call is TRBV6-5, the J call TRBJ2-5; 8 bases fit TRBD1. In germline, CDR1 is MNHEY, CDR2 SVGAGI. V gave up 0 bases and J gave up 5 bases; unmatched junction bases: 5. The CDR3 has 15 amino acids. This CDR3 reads CASSYSSGGWETQYF. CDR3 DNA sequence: TGTGCCAGCAGTTACTCCTCAGGGGGCTGGGAGACCCAGTACTTC.

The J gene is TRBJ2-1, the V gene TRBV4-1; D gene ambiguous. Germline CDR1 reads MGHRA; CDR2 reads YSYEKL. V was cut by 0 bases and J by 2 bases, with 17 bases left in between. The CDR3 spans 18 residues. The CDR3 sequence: CASSQDLGRTGPYNEQFF. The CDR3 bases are TGCGCCAGCAGCCAAGATCTAGGTAGGACGGGCCCCTACAATGAGCAGTTCTTC.

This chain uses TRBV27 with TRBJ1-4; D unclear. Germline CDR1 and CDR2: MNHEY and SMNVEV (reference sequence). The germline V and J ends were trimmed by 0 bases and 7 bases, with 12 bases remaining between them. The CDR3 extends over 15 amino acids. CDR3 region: CASSLSRGGREKLFF. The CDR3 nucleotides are TGTGCCAGCAGTTTATCGCGGGGAGGACGTGAAAAACTGTTTTTT.

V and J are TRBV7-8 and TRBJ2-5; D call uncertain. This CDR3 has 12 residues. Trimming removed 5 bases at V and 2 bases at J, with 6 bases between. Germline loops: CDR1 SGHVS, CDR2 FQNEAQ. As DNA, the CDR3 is TGTGCCAGCAGCCGCCATCAAGAGACCCAGTACTTC. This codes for CASSRHQETQYF. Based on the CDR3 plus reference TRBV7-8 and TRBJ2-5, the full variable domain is GAGVSQSPRYKVAKRGQDVALRCDPISGHVSLFWYQQALGQGPEFLTYFQNEAQLDKSGLPSDRFFAERPEGSVSTLKIQRTQQEDSAVYLCASSRHQETQYFGPGTRLLVL.